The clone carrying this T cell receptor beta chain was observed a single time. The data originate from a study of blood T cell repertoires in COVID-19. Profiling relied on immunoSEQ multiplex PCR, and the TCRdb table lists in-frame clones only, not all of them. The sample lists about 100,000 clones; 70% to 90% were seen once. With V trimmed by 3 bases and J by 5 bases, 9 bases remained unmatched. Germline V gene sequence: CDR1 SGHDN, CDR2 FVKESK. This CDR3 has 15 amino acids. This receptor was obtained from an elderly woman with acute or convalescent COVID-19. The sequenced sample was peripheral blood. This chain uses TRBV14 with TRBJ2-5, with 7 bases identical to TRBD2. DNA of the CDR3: TGTGCCAGCAGCCACTCTAGCGGTTTGGGCGAGACCCAGTACTTC. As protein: CASSHSSGLGETQYF.